This TCR beta chain emerged from a study of technical replicates of blood from several donors. The length of the CDR3 is 19 residues. Germline CDR1 LNHDA, CDR2 SQIVND (reference sequence). The ends lost 5 bases at V and 1 base at J; junction bases unmatched: 11. TCRdb's copy holds only in-frame clones and misses some; the assay was immunoSEQ multiplex PCR. Of about 63,000 clones detected, around 86% appear once; the ten largest clones hold less than 6.5%. V is TRBV19 and J is TRBJ2-1; 13 positions agree with TRBD2. What was sequenced was PBMCs. The source of this sequence is a human donor in good health. Some clones in this sample may be carry-over from other donors' samples. For the CDR3, the DNA is TGTGCCAGTAGTTTCAGACTAGCGGGGGGACCCGGGTCCTACAATGAGCAGTTCTTC. Its protein product is CASSFRLAGGPGSYNEQFF.